This entry features one T cell receptor beta chain sequence. The source of the sample is a study of blood T cell repertoires in COVID-19. The wider study: The cDNA or gDNA used as material had been derived from T cells, B-cell-depleted T cells, or PBMCs.

The protocol was immunoSEQ multiplex PCR, while the TCRdb copy is restricted to in-frame clones and leaves out a portion. The sample lists 85,000 to 120,000 clones; about four fifths were seen once. This TCR was sampled from a woman aged 55-69 years with acute or convalescent COVID-19. The sequenced sample consisted of peripheral blood.

CDR3: CASTNLRLAGASNTGELFF. For the CDR3, the DNA is TGTGCCAGTACCAATCTCCGGCTAGCGGGGGCCTCGAACACCGGGGAGCTGTTTTTT. This chain uses TRBV19 with TRBJ2-2; 10 bases fit TRBD2. The CDR3 loop spans 19 amino acids. The ends lost 7 bases at V and 0 bases at J; junction bases unmatched: 14. CDR1 and CDR2 from the germline V gene are LNHDA and SQIVND (reference sequence).